A selection of T cell receptor beta chains follows, all from one sample in a study of T cell clones after liver transplantation. Assay: immunoSEQ multiplex PCR; the TCRdb copy retains only in-frame clones and omits some. The sample consists of some 310 clones, approximately 49% of them appearing once. These TCRs' antigens remain unknown. Sequenced material: CD4+ T cells from cultured PBMCs. These receptors all stem from a human patient who received a liver transplant. These T cells may partly come from the graft donor. Both conserved end residues are part of each CDR3. A D gene is named only where the DNA matches it firmly.

j_call,d_call,v_call,cdr3_nt,cdr3_aa
TRBJ1-2,.,TRBV21-1,TGTGCCAGCAGATGCGCTATAGCTAGAAAGACCTATGGCTACACCTTC,CASRCAIARKTYGYTF
TRBJ2-7,.,TRBV5-1,TGCGCCAGCAGCCCGGACAGCTACGAGCAGTACTTC,CASSPDSYEQYF
TRBJ2-2,.,TRBV6-1,TGTGCCAGCAGTGAAGGTCGCTACCAGCTTAAGTTGGCCGGGGAGCTGTTTTTT,CASSEGRYQLKLAGELFF
TRBJ2-1,TRBD1,TRBV5-4,TGTGCCAGCAGCTTACGACAGGGGGTAGGCAATGAGCAGTTCTTC,CASSLRQGVGNEQFF
TRBJ2-7,.,TRBV19,TGTGCCAGTAGTCCCCGAGGGCGGAGCTCCTACGAGCAGTACTTC,CASSPRGRSSYEQYF
TRBJ2-4,.,TRBV18,TGTGCCAGCTCAGTTAAGGACGGTCTAGCCAAAAACATTCAGTACTTC,CASSVKDGLAKNIQYF